A selection of T cell receptor beta chains follows, all from one sample in a study of CD8+ T cells in alopecia areata. Assay used: immunoSEQ multiplex PCR; TCRdb lists only in-frame clones, some missing. This sample has 200,000 to 250,000 clones, with over 60% found just once. The material was CD4+ T cells sorted from blood, obtained at week 4, from a patient treated with tofacitinib. These receptors came from a human donor with alopecia areata. Each CDR3 is given with its conserved first and last residue. D genes are given only for firm matches. Clone size appears in some rows only: once, few, many, or a class for an expanded clone.

d_call j_call clone_size v_call cdr3_aa cdr3_nt
- TRBJ1-2 - TRBV29-1 CSVAGAANYGYTF TGCAGCGTTGCAGGGGCAGCCAACTATGGCTACACCTTC
- TRBJ2-7 - TRBV2 CASSFYEQYF TGTGCCAGCAGTTTCTACGAGCAGTACTTC
- TRBJ1-1 - TRBV25-1 CASSVTGVENTEAFF TGTGCCAGCAGTGTTACAGGCGTAGAGAACACTGAAGCTTTCTTT
- TRBJ2-5 - TRBV9 CASSVGTLGQETQYF TGTGCCAGCAGCGTAGGGACCTTAGGCCAAGAGACCCAGTACTTC
TRBD1 TRBJ2-3 - TRBV5-1 CASRPIPVGQGARTDTQYF TGCGCCAGCAGACCAATCCCAGTTGGACAGGGGGCCCGCACAGATACGCAGTATTTT
- TRBJ2-1 - TRBV7-2 CASSHTPGFEQFF TGTGCCAGCAGCCACACCCCGGGGTTTGAGCAGTTCTTC
- TRBJ2-5 - TRBV4-1 CASSQGAGGGRETQYF TGCGCCAGCAGCCAAGGTGCCGGTGGAGGGCGGGAGACCCAGTACTTC
- TRBJ2-5 few TRBV5-1 CASSLWSGAPQETQYF TGCGCCAGCAGCTTGTGGTCGGGGGCACCACAAGAGACCCAGTACTTC
TRBD1 TRBJ1-6 - TRBV15 CATSSSGTGTPLHF TGTGCCACCAGCTCCTCCGGGACAGGGACACCCCTCCACTTT
TRBD1 TRBJ2-1 few TRBV29-1 CSALIGTGNEQFF TGCAGCGCCCTCATAGGGACAGGGAATGAGCAGTTCTTC
- TRBJ2-7 - TRBV25-1 CASSESQGRGGSYEQYF TGTGCCAGCAGTGAATCCCAGGGCAGGGGTGGCTCCTACGAGCAGTACTTC
- TRBJ1-3 - TRBV2 CARKTSGNTIYF TGTGCCAGAAAAACCTCTGGAAACACCATATATTTT
TRBD1 TRBJ1-2 - TRBV27 CASNRTGGQNYGYTF TGTGCCAGCAATCGGACAGGGGGCCAAAACTATGGCTACACCTTC
TRBD1 TRBJ1-1 - TRBV7-3 CASSSTGLDTEAFF TGTGCCAGCAGCTCGACAGGGTTAGACACTGAAGCTTTCTTT
- TRBJ2-7 - TRBV18 CASSPTGVPYYEQYF TGTGCCAGCTCACCCACGGGGGTCCCATACTACGAGCAGTACTTC
TRBD1 TRBJ2-1 few TRBV13 CASSTPWTGFGNEQFF TGTGCCAGCAGCACACCCTGGACAGGGTTCGGGAATGAGCAGTTCTTC
- TRBJ1-5 - TRBV4-1 CASSQDLGSRNQPQHF TGCGCCAGCAGCCAAGACTTGGGATCCCGCAATCAGCCCCAGCATTTT
- TRBJ1-1 - TRBV7-9 CASSLGPDTEAFF TGTGCCAGCAGCTTAGGACCGGACACTGAAGCTTTCTTT
- TRBJ1-2 - TRBV6-5 CASTDSLYGYTF TGTGCCAGCACTGACAGCCTCTATGGCTACACCTTC
- TRBJ1-4 - TRBV7-9 CASSSQDRGLYNEKLFF TGTGCCAGCAGCTCACAGGACCGAGGGCTTTATAATGAAAAACTGTTTTTT
TRBD1 TRBJ2-6 - TRBV29-1 CSVETGSGANVLTF TGCAGCGTAGAGACAGGGTCTGGGGCCAACGTCCTGACTTTC
- TRBJ2-5 - TRBV19 CASSMFFRGHQETQYF TGTGCCAGTAGTATGTTTTTCAGGGGTCACCAAGAGACCCAGTACTTC
- TRBJ2-3 - TRBV11-1 CASSPSSHTDTQYF TGTGCCAGCAGCCCCTCCTCTCACACAGATACGCAGTATTTT
- TRBJ2-5 - TRBV2 CASSEGLSSETQYF TGTGCCAGCAGTGAAGGGCTCTCCTCTGAGACCCAGTACTTC
- TRBJ2-1 - TRBV6-1 CASSDDRRTLNEQFF TGTGCCAGCAGTGATGACCGCCGCACTCTGAATGAGCAGTTCTTC
- TRBJ2-7 - TRBV9 CASSVPPEGSYEQYF TGTGCCAGCAGCGTACCTCCCGAGGGCTCCTACGAGCAGTACTTC
TRBD1 TRBJ1-6 few TRBV9 CASSARTGTSPLHF TGTGCCAGCAGCGCCCGGACAGGGACATCACCCCTCCACTTT
- TRBJ2-5 - TRBV7-9 CASSLQETQYF TGTGCCAGCAGCTTGCAAGAGACCCAGTACTTC
- TRBJ1-2 - TRBV30 CAWSVRGDFYGYTF TGTGCCTGGAGTGTACGGGGGGACTTCTATGGCTACACCTTC
TRBD1 TRBJ1-2 - TRBV2 CASSSTGDGYTF TGTGCCAGCAGCTCGACAGGGGACGGCTACACCTTC
- TRBJ2-2 - TRBV27 CAGPGGGTGELFF TGTGCCGGTCCGGGGGGCGGGACCGGGGAGCTGTTTTTT
- TRBJ2-3 few TRBV7-2 CASSRGVDTQYF TGTGCCAGCAGCCGAGGGGTAGATACGCAGTATTTT
TRBD1 TRBJ1-3 - TRBV4-2 CASSFTGAGNTIYF TGTGCCAGCAGCTTCACAGGGGCTGGAAACACCATATATTTT
TRBD1 TRBJ1-2 - TRBV4-3 CASSHDRVNYGYTF TGCGCCAGCAGCCATGACAGGGTGAACTATGGCTACACCTTC
- TRBJ1-2 - TRBV30 CAWRLRGGGYTF TGTGCCTGGAGGCTCCGGGGTGGAGGCTACACCTTC
- TRBJ1-2 few TRBV20-1 CSARTYGYTF TGCAGTGCCCGAACCTATGGCTACACCTTC
- TRBJ1-5 once TRBV15 CATSRDWTEQHF TGTGCCACCAGCAGAGATTGGACTGAACAGCATTTT
TRBD1 TRBJ2-1 - TRBV6-1 CASSGAMNWDRAYNEQFF TGTGCCAGCAGTGGGGCCATGAACTGGGACAGGGCCTACAATGAGCAGTTCTTC
- TRBJ2-7 - TRBV30 CAWSVGSNTYEQYF TGTGCCTGGAGTGTTGGCAGTAATACCTACGAGCAGTACTTC
- TRBJ2-3 few TRBV29-1 CSVVRGNTDTQYF TGCAGCGTTGTCAGGGGCAACACAGATACGCAGTATTTT
TRBD1 TRBJ1-1 - TRBV30 CAWSRDRPAFF TGTGCCTGGAGTAGGGACAGACCAGCTTTCTTT
- TRBJ2-1 few TRBV19 CASTSTGDPYNEQFF TGTGCCAGTACCTCTACGGGGGACCCCTACAATGAGCAGTTCTTC
- TRBJ1-1 - TRBV7-9 CASSLTGRGGNTEAFF TGTGCCAGCAGCTTAACTGGGAGGGGAGGAAACACTGAAGCTTTCTTT
- TRBJ1-2 - TRBV29-1 CSVARRGTNYGYTF TGCAGCGTTGCAAGGAGAGGAACTAACTATGGCTACACCTTC
- TRBJ2-6 - TRBV7-9 CATGYGPGANVLTF TGTGCCACCGGGTATGGACCTGGGGCCAACGTCCTGACTTTC
TRBD2 TRBJ2-3 - TRBV14 CASSQEGEILRGRDTQYF TGTGCCAGCAGCCAAGAAGGGGAAATACTGCGGGGGAGGGATACGCAGTATTTT
TRBD1 TRBJ2-3 few TRBV7-8 CASSLGQGGTTTDTQYF TGTGCCAGCAGCTTAGGACAGGGGGGGACCACCACAGATACGCAGTATTTT
TRBD1 TRBJ2-2 - TRBV10-2 CASRIHLTGGTGELFF TGCGCCAGCAGAATCCATCTGACAGGGGGGACCGGGGAGCTGTTTTTT
- TRBJ1-6 - TRBV7-2 CASSISGTGSSPLHF TGTGCCAGCAGCATCTCCGGGACGGGTAGTTCACCCCTCCACTTT
- TRBJ2-5 - TRBV29-1 CSVRGETQYF TGCAGCGTTCGGGGAGAGACCCAGTACTTC
- TRBJ2-1 - TRBV7-9 CASSFAFEQFF TGTGCCAGCAGCTTTGCATTCGAGCAGTTCTTC
- TRBJ1-6 - TRBV25-1 CASSESGQGSNSPLHF TGTGCCAGCAGTGAATCGGGGCAGGGGAGCAATTCACCCCTCCACTTT
- TRBJ2-5 few TRBV6-1 CASSDTGLETQYF TGTGCCAGCAGTGATACAGGGTTGGAGACCCAGTACTTC
- TRBJ2-5 - TRBV6-5 CASSQSRKTQYF TGTGCCAGCAGCCAAAGTAGGAAGACCCAGTACTTC
- TRBJ1-2 - TRBV7-9 CASSFTTGMNYGYTF TGTGCCAGCAGCTTCACCACAGGGATGAACTATGGCTACACCTTC